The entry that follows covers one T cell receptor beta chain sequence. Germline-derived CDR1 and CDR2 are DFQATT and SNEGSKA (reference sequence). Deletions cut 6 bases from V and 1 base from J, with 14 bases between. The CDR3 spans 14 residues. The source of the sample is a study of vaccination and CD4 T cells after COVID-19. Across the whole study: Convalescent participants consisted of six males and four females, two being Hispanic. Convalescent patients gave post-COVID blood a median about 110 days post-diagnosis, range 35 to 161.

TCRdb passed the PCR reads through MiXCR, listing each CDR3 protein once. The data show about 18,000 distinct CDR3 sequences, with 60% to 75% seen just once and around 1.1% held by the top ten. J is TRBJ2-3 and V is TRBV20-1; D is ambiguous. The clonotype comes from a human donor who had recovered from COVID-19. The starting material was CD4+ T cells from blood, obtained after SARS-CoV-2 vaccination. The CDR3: CSARVAGGTDTQYF. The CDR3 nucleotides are TGCAGTGCAAGGGTGGCCGGAGGCACAGATACGCAGTATTTT.